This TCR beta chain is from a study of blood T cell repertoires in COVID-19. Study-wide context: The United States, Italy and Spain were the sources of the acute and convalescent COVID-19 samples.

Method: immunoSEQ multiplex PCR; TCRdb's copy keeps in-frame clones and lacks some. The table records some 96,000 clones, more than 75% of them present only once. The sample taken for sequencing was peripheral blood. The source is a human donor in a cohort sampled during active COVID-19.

The CDR3 is CASTSGGIYSSGNTIYF. The DNA for the CDR3 is TGTGCCAGCACCTCGGGTGGAATTTATAGCTCTGGAAACACCATATATTTT. The genes are TRBV3-1 (or the pseudogene TRBV3-2) and TRBJ1-3; no clear D. Germline V gene data show CDR1 as LGHDT and CDR2 as YNNKEL (reference sequence). This CDR3 is built from 17 residues. Trimming removed 7 bases at V and 0 bases at J, with 19 bases between.